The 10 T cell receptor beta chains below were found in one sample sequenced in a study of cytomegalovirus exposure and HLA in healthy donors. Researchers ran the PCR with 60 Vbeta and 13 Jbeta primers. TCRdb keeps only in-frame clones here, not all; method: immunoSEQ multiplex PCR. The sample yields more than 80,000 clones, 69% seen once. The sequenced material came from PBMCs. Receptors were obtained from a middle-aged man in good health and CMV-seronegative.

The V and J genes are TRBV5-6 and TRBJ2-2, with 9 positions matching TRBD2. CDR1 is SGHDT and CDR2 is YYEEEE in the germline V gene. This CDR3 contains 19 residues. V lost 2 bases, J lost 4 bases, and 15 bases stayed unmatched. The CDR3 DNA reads TGTGCCAGCAGCTTCCTTATGGGACTAGCTGCGGAGGGCACCGGGGAGCTGTTTTTT. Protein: CASSFLMGLAAEGTGELFF. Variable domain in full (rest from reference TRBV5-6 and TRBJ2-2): DAGVTQSPTHLIKTRGQQVTLRCSPKSGHDTVSWYQQALGQGPQFIFQYYEEEERQRGNFPDRFSGHQFPNYSSELNVNALLLGDSALYLCASSFLMGLAAEGTGELFFGEGSRLTVL.

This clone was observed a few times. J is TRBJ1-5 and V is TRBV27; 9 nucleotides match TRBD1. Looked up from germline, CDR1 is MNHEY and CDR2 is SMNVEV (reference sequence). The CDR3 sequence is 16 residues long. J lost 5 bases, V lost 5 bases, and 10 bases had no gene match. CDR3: CASSPGTGLIHQPQHF. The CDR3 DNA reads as TGTGCCAGCAGTCCCGGGACAGGGCTTATCCATCAGCCCCAGCATTTT.

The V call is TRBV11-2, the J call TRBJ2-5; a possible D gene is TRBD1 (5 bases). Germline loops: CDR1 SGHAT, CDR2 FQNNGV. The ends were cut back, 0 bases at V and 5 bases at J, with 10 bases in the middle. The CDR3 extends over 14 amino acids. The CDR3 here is CASSLDSRGETQYF. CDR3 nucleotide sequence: TGTGCCAGCAGCTTAGATTCTAGGGGTGAGACCCAGTACTTC.

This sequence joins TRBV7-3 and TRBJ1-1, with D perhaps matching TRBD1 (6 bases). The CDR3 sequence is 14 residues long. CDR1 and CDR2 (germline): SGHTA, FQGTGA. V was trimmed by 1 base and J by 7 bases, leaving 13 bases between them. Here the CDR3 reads CASSLIAGTSEAFF. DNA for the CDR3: TGTGCCAGCAGCTTAATTGCTGGGACAAGTGAAGCTTTCTTT.

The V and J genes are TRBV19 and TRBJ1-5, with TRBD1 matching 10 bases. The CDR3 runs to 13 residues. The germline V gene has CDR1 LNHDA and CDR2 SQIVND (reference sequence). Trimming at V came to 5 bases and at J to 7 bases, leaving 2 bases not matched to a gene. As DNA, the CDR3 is TGTGCCAGTAGTTGGGACAGGGGCCAGCCCCAGCATTTT. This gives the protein CASSWDRGQPQHF.

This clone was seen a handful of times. The CDR3 nucleotides read TGTGCCAGTAAGGAGGTAGGGGGTTCGAACATTCAGTACTTC. It specifies CASKEVGGSNIQYF. The chain recombines TRBV19 with TRBJ2-4, with a tentative D call TRBD1 (6 bases). The V and J ends lost 7 bases and 7 bases respectively, with 17 bases between them. This CDR3 contains 14 residues. Germline lookup yields CDR1 LNHDA and CDR2 SQIVND (reference sequence).

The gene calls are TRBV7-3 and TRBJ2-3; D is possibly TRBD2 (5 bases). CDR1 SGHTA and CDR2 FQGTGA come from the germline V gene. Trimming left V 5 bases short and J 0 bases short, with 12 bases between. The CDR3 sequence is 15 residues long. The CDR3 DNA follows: TGTGCCAGCAGCCGAAACGGGGTTAGCACAGATACGCAGTATTTT. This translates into CASSRNGVSTDTQYF.

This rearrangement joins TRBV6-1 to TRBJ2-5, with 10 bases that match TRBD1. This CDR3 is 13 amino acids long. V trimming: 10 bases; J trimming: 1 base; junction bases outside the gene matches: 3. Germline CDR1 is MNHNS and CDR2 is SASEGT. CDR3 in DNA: TGTGCCACCCGACAGGGGGCCCAAGAGACCCAGTACTTC. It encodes CATRQGAQETQYF.

The DNA for the CDR3 is TGTGCCAGCAGTAGACCAGGGACTAGCGGCTACGAGCAGTACGTC. This sequence encodes CASSRPGTSGYEQYV. The chain has TRBV6-1 and TRBJ2-7, with TRBD2 matching over 11 bases. This CDR3 has 15 residues. After removal of 5 bases from V and 3 bases from J, the junction contained 6 bases not matched to a gene. The V gene's germline CDR1 is MNHNS and CDR2 SASEGT.

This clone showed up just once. The CDR3 region has the DNA TGTGCCAGCTCACTTCGACAGGCTGATGAAAAACTGTTTTTT. Translating gives CASSLRQADEKLFF. The chain joins TRBV18 to TRBJ1-4, with D perhaps TRBD1 (6 bases). The CDR3 extends over 14 amino acids. CDR1 and CDR2 (germline): KGHSH, LQKENI. With 4 bases removed from V and 6 bases from J, the gap between germline ends came to 12 bases.